These 24 T cell receptor beta chains came from one sample sequenced in a study of blood T cell repertoires in COVID-19. Sequencing was performed with immunoSEQ multiplex PCR; in TCRdb, only in-frame clones are kept and a portion is missing. The sample contains about 130,000 clones, roughly 85% of which appear only once. The sample was peripheral blood. The source is a man at least 80 years old with active or convalescent COVID-19.

This clone was observed a few times. The chain has TRBV5-1 and TRBJ1-6, with 7 bases that match TRBD1. CDR1 and CDR2 (germline): SGHRS, YFSETQ. The CDR3 covers 15 residues. V gave up 0 bases and J gave up 5 bases; unmatched junction bases: 2. CDR3 nucleotide sequence: TGCGCCAGCAGCTTGGGGGACAGAGATAATTCACCCCTCCACTTT. Protein sequence: CASSLGDRDNSPLHF.

V and J are TRBV7-2 and TRBJ1-4; 7 positions match TRBD1. This CDR3 is built from 15 residues. Germline V gives CDR1 SGHTA, CDR2 FQGNSA. Trimming cost V 4 bases and J 5 bases; bases outside gene matches: 7. CDR3 region: CASSSGGTENEKLFF. CDR3 sequence (DNA): TGTGCCAGCAGCTCGGGGGGGACAGAAAATGAAAAACTGTTTTTT.

This rearrangement joins TRBV11-3 to TRBJ2-3, with D perhaps TRBD1 (6 bases). With 6 bases removed from V and 2 bases from J, the gap between germline ends came to 12 bases. The CDR3 is 14 residues long. Germline CDR1 and CDR2: SGHNT and YENEEA. In nucleotides, the CDR3 is TGTGCCAGCAGTTTACAGGGTTTCACAGATACGCAGTATTTT. Translated, it gives CASSLQGFTDTQYF.

This clone was detected only once. The chain has TRBV7-8 and TRBJ2-1, with TRBD2 matching 9 bases. V lost 1 base, J lost 9 bases, and 7 bases stayed unmatched. Per the germline V gene, CDR1 is SGHVS and CDR2 is FQNEAQ. The CDR3 runs 15 residues. CDR3 sequence reads: CASSLVLAGGGEQFF. In nucleotides, the CDR3 is TGTGCCAGCAGCTTAGTACTCGCGGGGGGGGGTGAGCAGTTCTTC.

This clone was picked up one time. This chain uses TRBV18 with TRBJ1-1; TRBD1 matches 8 bases. This CDR3 has 13 amino acids. Germline-derived CDR1 and CDR2 are KGHSH and LQKENI. V lost 6 bases and J lost 7; bases outside the gene matches: 7. The DNA for the CDR3 is TGTGCCAGCTCCCTTGGACAGGGAAATGAAGCTTTCTTT. Amino acid sequence: CASSLGQGNEAFF.

The V gene is TRBV5-1, the J gene TRBJ2-5; 8 bases match TRBD1. V dropped 5 bases and J dropped 2; count of bases not matched to a gene: 2. Per germline, CDR1 SGHRS and CDR2 YFSETQ. The CDR3 has 13 residues. CDR3 nucleotides: TGCGCCAGCAGGGGGACAGGACAAGAGACCCAGTACTTC. Residues: CASRGTGQETQYF.

The genes are TRBV5-1 and TRBJ1-4, with D unclear. V lost 4 bases and J 3 bases, leaving 16 bases between the germline ends. Per germline, CDR1 SGHRS and CDR2 YFSETQ. The length of the CDR3 is 16 residues. The CDR3 DNA sequence: TGCGCCAGCAGCCTAAAAACGCGGGCGGCTAATGAAAAACTGTTTTTT. Translating gives CASSLKTRAANEKLFF. Full variable domain (missing parts from reference TRBV5-1 and TRBJ1-4): KAGVTQTPRYLIKTRGQQVTLSCSPISGHRSVSWYQQTPGQGLQFLFEYFSETQRNKGNFPGRFSGRQFSNSRSEMNVSTLELGDSALYLCASSLKTRAANEKLFFGSGTQLSVL.

This rearrangement joins TRBV27 to TRBJ2-3; 8 bases match TRBD2. The CDR3 runs 18 residues. With 2 bases clipped from V and 3 bases from J, the junction kept 13 bases outside the gene matches. CDR1 MNHEY and CDR2 SMNVEV come from the germline V gene (reference sequence). CDR3 nucleotides: TGTGCCAGCAGTTTACCCCGATCCCTCTCGGGAGGGACAGATACGCAGTATTTT. Amino acids: CASSLPRSLSGGTDTQYF.

The chain has TRBV27 and TRBJ1-5, with 8 bases identical to TRBD1. Per the germline V gene, CDR1 is MNHEY and CDR2 is SMNVEV (reference sequence). V lost 5 bases, J lost 2 bases, and 8 bases stayed unmatched. There are 16 residues in the CDR3. CDR3 region: CASSADRGLGNQPQHF. Here the CDR3 DNA reads TGTGCCAGCAGTGCCGACAGGGGATTGGGCAATCAGCCCCAGCATTTT.

The chain links TRBV24-1 to TRBJ2-1; D is possibly TRBD1 (5 bases). Per the germline V gene, CDR1 is KGHDR and CDR2 is SFDVKD. The CDR3 length is 16 residues. The ends were cut back, 3 bases at V and 5 bases at J, with 16 bases in the middle. The CDR3 DNA follows: TGTGCCACCAGTGATCCCACAGGCCGCAGGAACAATGAGCAGTTCTTC. Protein product: CATSDPTGRRNNEQFF.

The chain couples TRBV10-2 to TRBJ2-7, with TRBD2 as a possible D gene (6 bases). V was trimmed by 1 base and J by 1 base, leaving 8 bases between them. This CDR3 spans 14 amino acids. Germline CDR1 WSHSY, CDR2 SAAADI. The CDR3 loop is CASSEWDSSYEQYF. Written as DNA, the CDR3 is TGCGCCAGCAGTGAGTGGGACTCTTCCTACGAGCAGTACTTC.

This rearrangement joins TRBV7-9 to TRBJ1-5, with TRBD1 identical over 7 bases. CDR1 and CDR2 from the germline V gene are SEHNR and FQNEAQ (reference sequence). V was pared by 1 base and J by 2 bases, with 2 bases of the junction left unmatched. The CDR3 has 15 residues. CDR3: CASSLGGGGNQPQHF. DNA of the CDR3: TGTGCCAGCAGCTTAGGAGGGGGCGGCAATCAGCCCCAGCATTTT. The whole variable domain, filled in from reference TRBV7-9 and TRBJ1-5, reads DTGVSQNPRHKITKRGQNVTFRCDPISEHNRLYWYRQTLGQGPEFLTYFQNEAQLEKSRLLSDRFSAERPKGSFSTLEIQRTEQGDSAMYLCASSLGGGGNQPQHFGDGTRLSIL.

The chain links TRBV4-2 to TRBJ1-2; TRBD1 matches 8 bases. The junction had 12 bases not matched to a gene; V was cut back by 2 bases and J by 4 bases. The CDR3 covers 17 residues. Germline loops: CDR1 LGHNA, CDR2 YNFKEQ. The CDR3 reads CASSQTQTGVQGYGYTF. For the CDR3, the DNA is TGTGCCAGCAGCCAAACCCAGACAGGGGTTCAAGGCTATGGCTACACCTTC.

The chain employs TRBV6-5 and TRBJ1-5; 8 bases match TRBD1. Unmatched junction bases numbered 9, after V lost 0 bases and J lost 11 bases. The CDR3 sequence is 15 residues long. Germline CDR1 is MNHEY and CDR2 is SVGAGI. CDR3 DNA: TGTGCCAGCAGTTACTCGAGCGCAGGGGGCAAGGCCCAGCATTTT. As protein: CASSYSSAGGKAQHF.

The gene calls are TRBV30 and TRBJ1-2; 8 bases map to TRBD1. The CDR3 spans 21 residues. V dropped 0 bases and J dropped 5; count of bases not matched to a gene: 26. Germline V gene data show CDR1 as GTSNPN and CDR2 as SVGIG (reference sequence). The DNA of the CDR3 is TGTGCCTGGAGTGTAGGGAAAAATAGAGCCGGGACAGGCGGGTGGAATTATGGCTACACCTTC. Translation: CAWSVGKNRAGTGGWNYGYTF. Combining the CDR3 with reference TRBV30 and TRBJ1-2 gives the whole variable domain SQTIHQWPATLVQPVGSPLSLECTVEGTSNPNLYWYRQAAGRGLQLLFYSVGIGQISSEVPQNLSASRPQDRQFILSSKKLLLSDSGFYLCAWSVGKNRAGTGGWNYGYTFGSGTRLTVV.

This chain joins TRBV6-5 and TRBJ2-3; possibly TRBD1 for D (6 bases). The CDR3 consists of 15 residues. The germline V and J ends were trimmed by 2 bases and 4 bases, with 13 bases remaining between them. CDR1 is MNHEY, CDR2 SVGAGI, per germline. This CDR3 is CASSYDDRTPDTQYF. CDR3 nucleotide sequence: TGTGCCAGCAGTTACGACGACAGGACCCCAGATACGCAGTATTTT.

This clone showed up many times. V usage is TRBV14 and J usage is TRBJ1-4; possibly TRBD1 for D (6 bases). CDR3 length equals 14 residues. V lost 4 bases and J 7 bases, leaving 13 bases between the germline ends. Germline loops: CDR1 SGHDN, CDR2 FVKESK. In DNA form, the CDR3 reads TGTGCCAGCAGCCGCGGGGGCTTCCTTGAAAAACTGTTTTTT. Amino acid sequence: CASSRGGFLEKLFF.

The genes are TRBV11-2 and TRBJ2-3, with 10 bases lining up with TRBD2. Germline V CDR1 and CDR2: SGHAT, FQNNGV. After removal of 4 bases from V and 0 bases from J, the junction contained 4 bases not matched to a gene. CDR3 length: 16 residues. The CDR3 region is CASSYPAGGSTDTQYF. CDR3 bases: TGTGCCAGCAGCTACCCAGCGGGAGGGAGCACAGATACGCAGTATTTT.

This chain links TRBV4-1 with TRBJ1-1; D might be TRBD1 (6 bases). In germline, CDR1 is MGHRA, CDR2 YSYEKL. Trimming pared 6 bases from V and 4 bases from J, leaving 9 bases between. This CDR3 is built from 12 residues. CDR3: CASRQGGTEAFF. DNA for the CDR3: TGCGCCAGCAGACAGGGCGGCACTGAAGCTTTCTTT.

This clone occurred once. V is TRBV19 and J is TRBJ2-1; 7 nucleotides line up with TRBD1. CDR1 is LNHDA, CDR2 SQIVND, per germline (reference sequence). The CDR3 contains 15 residues. J was trimmed by 2 bases and V by 6 bases; bases with no gene match: 7. CDR3 DNA sequence: TGTGCCAGTAGAACATCGGGACAGACCTACAATGAGCAGTTCTTC. Protein sequence: CASRTSGQTYNEQFF.

This clone was counted a single time. The rearrangement uses TRBV4-2 and TRBJ2-1, with D maybe TRBD1 (6 bases). CDR1 and CDR2 (germline): LGHNA, YNFKEQ. CDR3 size: 15 residues. Deletions cut 1 base from V and 3 bases from J, with 10 bases between. The CDR3 bases are TGTGCCAGCAGCCAAGGTCAGGGGAACTACAATGAGCAGTTCTTC. Protein: CASSQGQGNYNEQFF.

The rearrangement links TRBV11-1 to TRBJ1-1, with D tentatively TRBD1 (5 bases). CDR1 is SGHAT, CDR2 FQDESV, per germline (reference sequence). CDR3 size: 14 residues. V was trimmed by 5 bases and J by 4 bases, leaving 14 bases between them. CDR3 bases: TGTGCCAGCAGCCCCTTTAGGGGTGGCACTGAAGCTTTCTTT. It encodes CASSPFRGGTEAFF. Based on the CDR3 plus reference TRBV11-1 and TRBJ1-1, the full variable domain is EAEVAQSPRYKITEKSQAVAFWCDPISGHATLYWYRQILGQGPELLVQFQDESVVDDSQLPKDRFSAERLKGVDSTLKIQPAELGDSAMYLCASSPFRGGTEAFFGQGTRLTVV.

This chain connects TRBV11-2 to TRBJ1-4; D uncertain. The CDR3 sequence is 13 residues long. The V gene's germline CDR1 is SGHAT and CDR2 FQNNGV. V was trimmed by 5 bases and J by 11 bases, leaving 15 bases between them. DNA for the CDR3: TGTGCCAGCAGCCCTATGGTGGGCGGGAAACTGTTTTTT. Protein: CASSPMVGGKLFF.

This clone occurred many times. This sequence joins TRBV30 and TRBJ2-3; maybe TRBD2 (7 bases). The CDR3 is made up of 14 amino acids. Trimming left V 3 bases short and J 4 bases short, with 14 bases between. Germline loops: CDR1 GTSNPN, CDR2 SVGIG (reference sequence). For the CDR3, the DNA is TGTGCCTGGAGATGGGGGGGCGGAGCAGATACGCAGTATTTT. Translating it yields CAWRWGGGADTQYF.